The 28 T cell receptor beta chains presented below share a single source sample, sequenced in a study of cytomegalovirus exposure and HLA in healthy donors. TCRdb's copy holds only in-frame clones and misses some; the assay was immunoSEQ multiplex PCR. Of 150,000 to 180,000 clones listed, around nine tenths are singletons. Sequenced input: PBMCs. These receptors all stem from a man aged 18 to 35 in good health and CMV-seropositive.

The genes are TRBV27 and TRBJ2-7, with 8 bases fitting TRBD1. CDR3 length: 14 residues. CDR1 and CDR2 (germline): MNHEY, SMNVEV (reference sequence). V was pared by 2 bases and J by 4 bases, with 4 bases of the junction left unmatched. The CDR3 DNA sequence: TGTGCCAGCAGTTTACAGGGGGCTGAGTACGAGCAGTACTTC. This sequence encodes CASSLQGAEYEQYF.

The chain links TRBV4-1 to TRBJ2-3; 9 bases align to TRBD1. The J segment lost 2 bases and the V segment lost 2 bases, leaving 5 bases of the junction unmatched. The CDR3 loop spans 16 amino acids. Germline loops: CDR1 MGHRA, CDR2 YSYEKL. The CDR3 nucleotides are TGCGCCAGCAGCCAATATAGGGACAGGGCCACAGATACGCAGTATTTT. Translation gives CASSQYRDRATDTQYF.

The chain has TRBV5-4 and TRBJ2-1; 12 bases are a match to TRBD2. The CDR3 spans 14 residues. Trimming at V came to 4 bases and at J to 9 bases, leaving 5 bases not matched to a gene. Germline loops: CDR1 SGHNT, CDR2 YYREEE (reference sequence). The CDR3 sequence: CASSPSGGAGEQFF. The CDR3 DNA reads TGTGCCAGCAGCCCTAGCGGGGGGGCCGGTGAGCAGTTCTTC.

The CDR3 sequence is CASSLGGTGGNTIYF. CDR3 in DNA: TGTGCCAGCAGCTTAGGGGGGACAGGAGGAAACACCATATATTTT. This rearrangement joins TRBV7-2 to TRBJ1-3, with 8 bases lining up with TRBD1. CDR1 is SGHTA and CDR2 is FQGNSA in the germline V gene. V trimming: 1 base; J trimming: 4 bases; junction bases outside the gene matches: 3. The CDR3 totals 15 residues.

The chain is built from TRBV5-4 and TRBJ2-7, with 8 bases identical to TRBD2. V was clipped by 3 bases and J by 5 bases; unmatched bases: 13. This CDR3 is built from 16 residues. CDR1 is SGHNT and CDR2 is YYREEE in the germline V gene (reference sequence). CDR3 amino acids: CASSSGGGTGLHEQYF. The CDR3 nucleotides read TGTGCCAGCAGCTCGGGAGGGGGAACAGGGCTCCACGAGCAGTACTTC.

This rearrangement joins TRBV10-3 to TRBJ1-1, with D perhaps matching TRBD1 (5 bases). Trimming stripped 0 bases from V and 0 bases from J, with 26 bases between. In germline, CDR1 is ENHRY, CDR2 SYGVKD. The CDR3 has 21 residues. The CDR3 region is CAISESGRRQGRGNMNTEAFF. CDR3 DNA sequence: TGTGCCATCAGTGAGTCTGGCAGACGTCAGGGACGGGGGAATATGAACACTGAAGCTTTCTTT.

The genes are TRBV4-3 and TRBJ1-4; D remains unclear. Germline V gives CDR1 LGHNA, CDR2 YSLEER. The CDR3 extends over 16 amino acids. Trimming removed 0 bases from V and 2 bases from J, with 10 bases in between. The CDR3 DNA is TGCGCCAGCAGCCAAGACCGCGGGGTCACTAATGAAAAACTGTTTTTT. Amino acids: CASSQDRGVTNEKLFF.

V usage is TRBV6-1 and J usage is TRBJ2-1; D is possibly TRBD1 (7 bases). Trimming pared 4 bases from V and 6 bases from J, leaving 19 bases between. The CDR3 consists of 16 residues. The germline V gene encodes CDR1 MNHNS and CDR2 SASEGT. CDR3 protein: CASSVPPGQRANEQFF. CDR3 coding DNA: TGTGCCAGCAGTGTCCCGCCGGGACAGCGGGCCAATGAGCAGTTCTTC.

The V and J genes are TRBV15 and TRBJ2-1; D not certain. The V end lost 1 base, the J end lost 7 bases, and 20 bases lay between the germline ends. The germline V gene encodes CDR1 LNHNV and CDR2 YYDKDF (reference sequence). The CDR3 loop spans 17 amino acids. In DNA, the CDR3 is TGTGCCACCAGCAGAGTGCGTGATTCCCCATTTGTGAATGAGCAGTTCTTC. Translated: CATSRVRDSPFVNEQFF.

V usage is TRBV5-1 and J usage is TRBJ1-5; weak D call: TRBD1 (5 bases). In germline, CDR1 is SGHRS, CDR2 YFSETQ. This CDR3 is 14 amino acids long. V gave up 2 bases and J gave up 6 bases, with 12 bases separating them. The CDR3 loop is CASSLASGGQPQHF. The DNA for the CDR3 is TGCGCCAGCAGCTTAGCGAGCGGGGGTCAGCCCCAGCATTTT. The full variable domain, rest sourced from reference TRBV5-1 and TRBJ1-5, is KAGVTQTPRYLIKTRGQQVTLSCSPISGHRSVSWYQQTPGQGLQFLFEYFSETQRNKGNFPGRFSGRQFSNSRSEMNVSTLELGDSALYLCASSLASGGQPQHFGDGTRLSIL.

The chain uses TRBV6-5 and TRBJ2-7; 10 positions agree with TRBD1. The germline V gene has CDR1 MNHEY and CDR2 SVGAGI. The V and J ends lost 5 bases and 7 bases, in that order; junction bases with no gene match: 8. The CDR3 loop spans 14 amino acids. This CDR3 reads CASSKRQGAEEQYF. Written as DNA, the CDR3 is TGTGCCAGCAGTAAACGACAGGGGGCAGAAGAGCAGTACTTC.

The chain employs TRBV27 and TRBJ2-5; TRBD1 aligns across 7 bases. Germline V gene sequence: CDR1 MNHEY, CDR2 SMNVEV (reference sequence). Trimming cost V 6 bases and J 0 bases; bases outside gene matches: 4. CDR3 size: 14 residues. The CDR3, as DNA: TGTGCCAGCAGAAGGGACAGCGACCAAGAGACCCAGTACTTC. As protein: CASRRDSDQETQYF.

Comment on this clone: Other DNA sequences in this sample translate to the same CDR3. The chain combines TRBV7-2 with TRBJ2-7; 8 bases fit TRBD1. From germline, CDR1 is SGHTA and CDR2 FQGNSA. This CDR3 comprises 14 residues. J gave up 1 base and V 4 bases, and 3 bases lay outside the gene matches. This chain's CDR3 is CASSSGQGSYEQYF. Here the CDR3 DNA reads TGTGCCAGCAGCTCTGGACAGGGATCCTACGAGCAGTACTTC.

This clone has at least ten counts. The V gene is TRBV6-6, the J gene TRBJ1-2, with a weak D call TRBD1 (5 bases). The CDR3 consists of 15 residues. Germline CDR1 reads MNHNY; CDR2 reads SVGAGI (reference sequence). The V and J ends lost 6 bases and 4 bases respectively, with 18 bases between them. CDR3 sequence: CASSPGELRGYGYTF. DNA for the CDR3: TGTGCCAGCAGCCCGGGAGAACTTAGGGGCTATGGCTACACCTTC.

This chain connects TRBV4-3 to TRBJ2-1; D gene uncertain. This CDR3 contains 13 residues. V was trimmed by 5 bases and J by 8 bases, leaving 13 bases between them. The germline gives CDR1 LGHNA, CDR2 YSLEER. CDR3 sequence reads: CASSTHPEDEQFF. The CDR3 nucleotides are TGCGCCAGCAGCACCCACCCAGAGGATGAGCAGTTCTTC.

V and J are TRBV6-5 and TRBJ2-7; TRBD1 agrees at 9 bases. CDR1 and CDR2 from the germline V gene are MNHEY and SVGAGI. The CDR3 extends over 15 amino acids. Trimming removed 0 bases from V and 5 bases from J; junction bases left unmatched: 5. This CDR3 is CASSYSGQGLHEQYF. The CDR3 DNA reads as TGTGCCAGCAGTTACTCGGGACAGGGTCTTCACGAGCAGTACTTC.

There are a few counts of this clone. The chain recombines TRBV4-1 with TRBJ2-7, with unresolved D. Germline loops: CDR1 MGHRA, CDR2 YSYEKL. Trimming took off 0 bases at V and 2 bases at J, with 8 bases between the two ends. The CDR3 runs to 14 residues. The CDR3 DNA sequence: TGCGCCAGCAGCCAAGAGACTCCTCCCTACGAGCAGTACTTC. Translation gives CASSQETPPYEQYF.

The chain employs TRBV6-5 and TRBJ1-1; the D gene is possibly TRBD1 (6 bases). The CDR3 loop spans 16 amino acids. Germline V gene lookup returns CDR1 MNHEY and CDR2 SVGAGI. V was shortened by 0 bases and J by 1 base, with 12 bases between the two germline ends. CDR3 in amino acids: CASSYSKNRANTEAFF. The CDR3, as DNA: TGTGCCAGCAGTTACTCGAAAAACAGGGCGAACACTGAAGCTTTCTTT.

The chain has TRBV5-1 and TRBJ2-3; 8 nucleotides align to TRBD1. V lost 2 bases, J lost 10 bases, and 15 bases stayed unmatched. The germline V gene encodes CDR1 SGHRS and CDR2 YFSETQ. The CDR3 sequence is 16 residues long. CDR3: CASSLAGTGTPLPQYF. Written as DNA, the CDR3 is TGCGCCAGCAGCTTAGCCGGGACAGGTACCCCGTTGCCGCAGTATTTT.

The chain uses TRBV7-2 and TRBJ1-2, with 7 positions matching TRBD1. The CDR3 has 19 amino acids. Germline V gives CDR1 SGHTA, CDR2 FQGNSA. J gave up 4 bases and V 7 bases, and 24 bases lay outside the gene matches. CDR3 bases: TGTGCCAGCAACCCCCAGGGGCAGGGACAGCTGTTTTTCAGCTATGGCTACACCTTC. It encodes CASNPQGQGQLFFSYGYTF.

The V and J genes are TRBV6-5 and TRBJ1-2; no reliable D call. The CDR3 is 12 amino acids. Trimming cost V 5 bases and J 2 bases, with 6 bases left between them. Germline V CDR1 and CDR2: MNHEY, SVGAGI. DNA for the CDR3: TGTGCCAGCAGTGACACCAACTATGGCTACACCTTC. Protein: CASSDTNYGYTF.

The rearrangement uses TRBV5-8 and TRBJ2-6; D perhaps matches TRBD1 (6 bases). Between the trimmed V and J ends, which lost 3 bases and 1 base, there was a span of 14 bases. CDR3 length: 17 amino acids. Looked up from germline, CDR1 is SGHTS and CDR2 is YDEGEE. As DNA, the CDR3 is TGTGCCAGCAGCTGGGCCGGGACAAGTTCTGGGGCCAACGTCCTGACTTTC. This encodes CASSWAGTSSGANVLTF. Full variable domain (outside the CDR3, taken from reference TRBV5-8 and TRBJ2-6): EAGVTQSPTHLIKTRGQQATLRCSPISGHTSVYWYQQALGLGLQFLLWYDEGEERNRGNFPPRFSGRQFPNYSSELNVNALELEDSALYLCASSWAGTSSGANVLTFGAGSRLTVL.

The chain employs TRBV13 and TRBJ1-3, with TRBD1 matching 10 bases. The CDR3 loop spans 15 amino acids. Germline lookup yields CDR1 PRHDT and CDR2 FYEKMQ (reference sequence). J was trimmed by 4 bases and V by 4 bases; bases with no gene match: 4. CDR3 in amino acids: CASSSDRGLGNTIYF. The CDR3 DNA reads TGTGCCAGCAGCTCAGACAGGGGGCTGGGAAACACCATATATTTT.

The chain couples TRBV27 to TRBJ1-2, with 7 bases that match TRBD1. CDR3 length: 13 residues. Germline V gene sequence: CDR1 MNHEY, CDR2 SMNVEV (reference sequence). Unmatched junction bases numbered 8, after V lost 5 bases and J lost 8 bases. CDR3 loop: CASSTRQGGGYTF. The CDR3 coding sequence is TGTGCCAGCAGTACCAGACAGGGTGGAGGCTACACCTTC.

V usage is TRBV4-3 and J usage is TRBJ2-4; tentative D call: TRBD2 (6 bases). Germline lookup yields CDR1 LGHNA and CDR2 YSLEER. Trimming left V 0 bases short and J 3 bases short, with 15 bases between. CDR3 length equals 17 residues. As DNA, the CDR3 is TGCGCCAGCAGCCAAGATGGCCCGACGGGGGTCAAAAACATTCAGTACTTC. It encodes CASSQDGPTGVKNIQYF.

V and J are TRBV2 and TRBJ1-1; D unclear. V lost 4 bases to trimming and J lost 7 bases, with 16 bases between them. From germline, CDR1 is SNHLY and CDR2 FYNNEI. The CDR3 is 14 amino acids. The DNA of the CDR3 is TGTGCCAGCAGTGGGGTGGCAGCGTGGGTTGAAGCTTTCTTT. Amino acid sequence: CASSGVAAWVEAFF.

The V gene is TRBV19, the J gene TRBJ1-2, with a tentative D call TRBD1 (5 bases). CDR1 is LNHDA, CDR2 SQIVND, per germline (reference sequence). V was pared by 3 bases and J by 4 bases, with 15 bases between. The CDR3 is 15 amino acids. The CDR3 DNA follows: TGTGCCAGTAGTATCGGGTTTTTGACAGCCTATGGCTACACCTTC. Its translation: CASSIGFLTAYGYTF.

The V call is TRBV4-2, the J call TRBJ1-4; a possible D gene is TRBD1 (6 bases). The CDR3 is 17 amino acids. Germline-derived CDR1 and CDR2 are LGHNA and YNFKEQ. The V and J ends lost 2 bases and 5 bases respectively, with 18 bases between them. CDR3 coding DNA: TGTGCCAGCAGCCAACGAGTAGGGGGGGCCGTAAATGAAAAACTGTTTTTT. Its translation: CASSQRVGGAVNEKLFF.